Each of the 23 T cell receptor beta chains below was sequenced from the same sample in a study of cytomegalovirus exposure and HLA in healthy donors. The PCR employed 60 Vbeta primers together with 13 Jbeta primers. TCRdb's copy holds only in-frame clones and misses some; the assay was immunoSEQ multiplex PCR. The sample has 150,000 to 200,000 clones, 65% to 90% seen once; the top ten hold approximately 2.2%. The sample was PBMCs. These receptors originate from a woman aged 45-65 years in good health and CMV-seronegative.

The CDR3 DNA reads as TGTGCCAGCAGCTTGTGGGGGCGACAGGGTCGGAATGAGCAGTTCTTC. It translates to CASSLWGRQGRNEQFF. The genes are TRBV5-4 and TRBJ2-1; 7 bases match TRBD1. CDR1 SGHNT and CDR2 YYREEE come from the germline V gene (reference sequence). The CDR3 contains 16 residues. The trim removed 1 base at V and 7 bases at J, leaving 11 bases unmatched. The full variable domain, in which reference TRBV5-4 and TRBJ2-1 provide the parts outside the CDR3, is ETGVTQSPTHLIKTRGQQVTLRCSSQSGHNTVSWYQQALGQGPQFIFQYYREEENGRGNFPPRFSGLQFPNYSSELNVNALELDDSALYLCASSLWGRQGRNEQFFGPGTRLTVL.

The rearrangement joins TRBV7-2 to TRBJ1-2; TRBD1 is a possible D gene (6 bases). Trimming cost V 5 bases and J 5 bases, with 9 bases left between them. In germline, CDR1 is SGHTA, CDR2 FQGNSA. The CDR3 consists of 12 residues. The DNA of the CDR3 is TGTGCCAGCAGCCCGCAGGGGTATGGCTACACCTTC. Residues: CASSPQGYGYTF.

The rearrangement uses TRBV30 and TRBJ1-5, with D possibly TRBD1 on 5 matching bases. The CDR3 has 13 residues. Trimming cost V 0 bases and J 6 bases, with 9 bases left between them. The germline V gene has CDR1 GTSNPN and CDR2 SVGIG (reference sequence). The CDR3 loop reads CAWSVQVGQPQHF. CDR3 DNA sequence: TGTGCCTGGAGTGTACAGGTGGGTCAGCCCCAGCATTTT.

This chain joins TRBV5-4 and TRBJ2-3, with 11 bases lining up with TRBD1. The CDR3 contains 15 residues. V trimming: 3 bases; J trimming: 8 bases; junction bases outside the gene matches: 8. Germline V gives CDR1 SGHNT, CDR2 YYREEE (reference sequence). The CDR3 loop is CASSSGQGASGTQYF. The CDR3 bases are TGTGCCAGCAGCTCAGGACAGGGGGCATCGGGTACGCAGTATTTT.

The chain recombines TRBV19 with TRBJ1-5; TRBD1 might be the D (5 bases). The CDR3 sequence is 15 residues long. The V end was cut by 7 bases, the J end by 11 bases, with 24 bases between. Germline lookup yields CDR1 LNHDA and CDR2 SQIVND (reference sequence). CDR3 in amino acids: CASNSGRQGSRSQHF. The CDR3 nucleotides read TGTGCCAGTAACTCAGGGCGGCAGGGTAGTAGGTCCCAGCATTTT. Using reference TRBV19 and TRBJ1-5 for the parts outside the CDR3, the full variable domain is DGGITQSPKYLFRKEGQNVTLSCEQNLNHDAMYWYRQDPGQGLRLIYYSQIVNDFQKGDIAEGYSVSREKKESFPLTVTSAQKNPTAFYLCASNSGRQGSRSQHFGDGTRLSIL.

The chain has TRBV6-1 and TRBJ2-7, with D perhaps TRBD2 (5 bases). Germline CDR1 MNHNS, CDR2 SASEGT. The length of the CDR3 is 11 residues. V lost 11 bases to trimming and J lost 6 bases, with 14 bases between them. CDR3 sequence reads: CASYLGSEQYF. The DNA of the CDR3 is TGTGCCTCATACCTGGGGAGCGAGCAGTACTTC.

The chain is built from TRBV6-5 and TRBJ2-1, with 9 bases that match TRBD2. Trimming cost V 7 bases and J 12 bases; bases outside gene matches: 16. Germline CDR1 reads MNHEY; CDR2 reads SVGAGI. The CDR3 runs to 15 residues. CDR3 in DNA: TGTGCCAGCACTAATACCGGGACTAGCTCGCGTTGGCAGTTCTTC. Residues: CASTNTGTSSRWQFF.

The chain uses TRBV7-8 and TRBJ2-1, with unresolved D. The CDR3 consists of 16 residues. Germline CDR1 and CDR2: SGHVS and FQNEAQ. Trimming left V 1 base short and J 0 bases short, with 10 bases between. CDR3 coding DNA: TGTGCCAGCAGCTTAGAACTACCGAGCTCCTACAATGAGCAGTTCTTC. This codes for CASSLELPSSYNEQFF.

The chain couples TRBV2 to TRBJ1-5, with 10 bases lining up with TRBD1. The CDR3 has 14 residues. The trim removed 11 bases at V and 4 bases at J, leaving 8 bases unmatched. Germline assignment: CDR1 SNHLY and CDR2 FYNNEI. The CDR3 DNA follows: TGTGCCCGAACGGGACAGGGGAAAAATCAGCCCCAGCATTTT. Encoded protein: CARTGQGKNQPQHF.

The chain employs TRBV4-1 and TRBJ2-1; D unresolved. V lost 3 bases and J 4 bases, leaving 4 bases between the germline ends. The CDR3 length is 12 residues. Germline CDR1 MGHRA, CDR2 YSYEKL. CDR3 nucleotide sequence: TGCGCCAGCAGCCACCAATACAATGAGCAGTTCTTC. Protein: CASSHQYNEQFF.

This chain connects TRBV5-4 to TRBJ2-3, with 14 bases matching TRBD2. Germline lookup yields CDR1 SGHNT and CDR2 YYREEE (reference sequence). The CDR3 has 18 amino acids. Trimming at V came to 4 bases and at J to 1 base, leaving 8 bases not matched to a gene. The CDR3 DNA follows: TGTGCCAGCAGCCATGGACTAGCGGGGGGTCTAGGCACAGATACGCAGTATTTT. Its translation: CASSHGLAGGLGTDTQYF.

The V and J genes are TRBV11-2 and TRBJ2-7; D is undetermined. CDR1 is SGHAT, CDR2 FQNNGV, per germline. Trimming pared 0 bases from V and 7 bases from J, leaving 16 bases between. This CDR3 is 15 amino acids long. The CDR3 protein is CASSLDLAGTREQYF. CDR3 coding DNA: TGTGCCAGCAGCTTAGATCTGGCAGGAACTCGAGAGCAGTACTTC.

The chain uses TRBV27 and TRBJ2-7, with 11 bases matching TRBD1. The V segment lost 6 bases and the J segment 3 bases; nucleotides outside the gene matches: 4. The CDR3 sequence is 14 residues long. Germline CDR1 reads MNHEY; CDR2 reads SMNVEV (reference sequence). DNA for the CDR3: TGTGCCAGCAGCCGGACAGGGGGCCTCTACGAGCAGTACTTC. This gives the protein CASSRTGGLYEQYF.

The J gene is TRBJ2-5, the V gene TRBV15, with TRBD1 matching 7 bases. There are 14 residues in the CDR3. The germline V gene has CDR1 LNHNV and CDR2 YYDKDF (reference sequence). V lost 3 bases to trimming and J lost 1 base; unmatched junction nucleotides: 2. In DNA, the CDR3 is TGTGCCACCAGCAGGGACAGGACCCAAGAGACCCAGTACTTC. This codes for CATSRDRTQETQYF. The full variable domain, rest sourced from reference TRBV15 and TRBJ2-5, is DAMVIQNPRYQVTQFGKPVTLSCSQTLNHNVMYWYQQKSSQAPKLLFHYYDKDFNNEADTPDNFQSRRPNTSFCFLDIRSPGLGDTAMYLCATSRDRTQETQYFGPGTRLLVL.

This clone was counted a single time. This rearrangement joins TRBV27 to TRBJ2-3, with a weak D call TRBD2 (6 bases). This CDR3 comprises 15 residues. CDR1 is MNHEY and CDR2 is SMNVEV in the germline V gene (reference sequence). Trimming removed 10 bases from V and 3 bases from J, with 20 bases in between. The CDR3 sequence is CATLQTGLGTDTQYF. The CDR3, as DNA: TGTGCCACCCTTCAGACGGGACTGGGGACAGATACGCAGTATTTT.

This chain connects TRBV7-9 to TRBJ2-5; TRBD2 agrees at 7 bases. After removal of 0 bases from V and 3 bases from J, the junction contained 10 bases not matched to a gene. This CDR3 region has 17 residues. CDR1 SEHNR and CDR2 FQNEAQ come from the germline V gene (reference sequence). In DNA, the CDR3 is TGTGCCAGCAGCTTAGCGCATTTGCGGGAGATAGAAGAGACCCAGTACTTC. Protein: CASSLAHLREIEETQYF.

The chain recombines TRBV14 with TRBJ2-1, with 9 bases matching TRBD2. CDR3 size: 17 residues. Germline V CDR1 and CDR2: SGHDN, FVKESK. V trimming: 0 bases; J trimming: 7 bases; junction bases outside the gene matches: 10. The CDR3 spells CASSQDQNSGRFNEQFF. The DNA of the CDR3 is TGTGCCAGCAGCCAAGATCAGAATAGCGGGAGATTTAATGAGCAGTTCTTC. The full variable domain, in which reference TRBV14 and TRBJ2-1 provide the parts outside the CDR3, is EAGVTQFPSHSVIEKGQTVTLRCDPISGHDNLYWYRRVMGKEIKFLLHFVKESKQDESGMPNNRFLAERTGGTYSTLKVQPAELEDSGVYFCASSQDQNSGRFNEQFFGPGTRLTVL.

This clone was seen a single time. The V and J genes are TRBV5-1 and TRBJ2-3; no clear D gene. Germline V gene data show CDR1 as SGHRS and CDR2 as YFSETQ. V lost 0 bases and J 6 bases, leaving 11 bases between the germline ends. This CDR3 has 14 amino acids. CDR3 loop: CASSLGAEWDTQYF. The CDR3 DNA reads as TGCGCCAGCAGCTTGGGGGCTGAGTGGGATACGCAGTATTTT.

This clone was observed once. The chain couples TRBV5-1 to TRBJ2-3, with 7 nucleotides matching TRBD1. From germline, CDR1 is SGHRS and CDR2 YFSETQ. The CDR3 extends over 15 amino acids. J lost 3 bases, V lost 0 bases, and 4 bases had no gene match. The CDR3 sequence: CASSLERGQTDTQYF. Written as DNA, the CDR3 is TGCGCCAGCAGCTTGGAAAGGGGGCAAACAGATACGCAGTATTTT.

The rearrangement links TRBV27 to TRBJ1-2, with D unclear. Trimming left V 5 bases short and J 0 bases short, with 13 bases between. Germline CDR1 is MNHEY and CDR2 is SMNVEV (reference sequence). This CDR3 contains 15 residues. CDR3 coding DNA: TGTGCCAGCAGTCTAAGGGAGGGAGCTAACTATGGCTACACCTTC. Translated, it gives CASSLREGANYGYTF.

V usage is TRBV5-5 and J usage is TRBJ1-4, with TRBD1 matching 7 bases. The V segment lost 2 bases and the J segment 8 bases; nucleotides outside the gene matches: 9. The CDR3 consists of 15 residues. Germline-derived CDR1 and CDR2 are SGHKS and YYEKEE (reference sequence). CDR3 region: CASSFGDSRPEKLFF. The DNA of the CDR3 is TGTGCCAGCAGCTTCGGGGACAGTAGGCCCGAAAAACTGTTTTTT.

The rearrangement joins TRBV6-5 to TRBJ1-1, with TRBD1 matching over 8 bases. Trimming took 2 bases from V and 10 from J; bases not matched to a gene: 9. The length of the CDR3 is 14 residues. Germline V CDR1 and CDR2: MNHEY, SVGAGI. CDR3: CASSYMTGAGGAFF. CDR3 nucleotides: TGTGCCAGCAGTTACATGACAGGGGCCGGGGGAGCTTTCTTT.

V usage is TRBV7-9 and J usage is TRBJ2-7; TRBD1 is a possible D gene (6 bases). Trimming shortened V by 5 bases and J by 2 bases, and 13 bases separated the two germline ends. Germline CDR1 and CDR2: SEHNR and FQNEAQ (reference sequence). There are 14 residues in the CDR3. CDR3 amino acids: CASSIPGQTYEQYF. The CDR3 DNA sequence: TGTGCCAGCAGCATACCGGGACAAACCTACGAGCAGTACTTC.